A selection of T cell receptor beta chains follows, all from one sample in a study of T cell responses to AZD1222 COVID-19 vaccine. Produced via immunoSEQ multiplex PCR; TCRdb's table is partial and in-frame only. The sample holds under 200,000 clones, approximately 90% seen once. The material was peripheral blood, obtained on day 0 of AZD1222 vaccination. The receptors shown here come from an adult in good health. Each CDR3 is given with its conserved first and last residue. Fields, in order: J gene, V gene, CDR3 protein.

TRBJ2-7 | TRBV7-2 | CASRVSGGPNEQYF
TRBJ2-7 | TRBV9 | CASSVEISYEQYF
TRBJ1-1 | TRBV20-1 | CSASSGMENTEAFF
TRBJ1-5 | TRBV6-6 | CASSAGTGGVQPQHF
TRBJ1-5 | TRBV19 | CASRDGDSNQPQHF
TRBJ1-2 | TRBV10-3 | CAVRPDSTNYGYTF
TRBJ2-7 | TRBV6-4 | CASSETSGGSYEQYF
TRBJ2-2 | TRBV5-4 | CASSRERLVNTGELFF
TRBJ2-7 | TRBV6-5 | CASSRPGLATPEQYF
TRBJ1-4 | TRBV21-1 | CASSSHWGATNEKLFF
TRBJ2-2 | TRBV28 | CASSTTLAADANTGELFF
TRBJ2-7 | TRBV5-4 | CASSQDGRTYEQYF
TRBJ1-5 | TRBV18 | CASAAGQGQPQHF
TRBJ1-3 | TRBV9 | CASSGRQGSGNTIYF
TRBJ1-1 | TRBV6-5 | CASSPLGSLTEAFF
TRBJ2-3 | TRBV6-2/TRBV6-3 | CASSRPTSASDTQYF
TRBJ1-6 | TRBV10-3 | CAISEYGTGDSPLHF
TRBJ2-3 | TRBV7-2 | CASSLEILDTQYF
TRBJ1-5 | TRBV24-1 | CATSGSLDGGNQPQHF
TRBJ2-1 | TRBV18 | CASSFGDEQFF
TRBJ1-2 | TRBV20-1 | CSAQDKYGYTF
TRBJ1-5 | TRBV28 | CASKKRGSNQPQHF
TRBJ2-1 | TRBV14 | CASSQAGLYNEQFF
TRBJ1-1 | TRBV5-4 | CASSLDRKPEAFF
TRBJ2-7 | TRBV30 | CAWSLDRGAEQYF
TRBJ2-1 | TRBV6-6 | CASSYSIGTSYNEQFF
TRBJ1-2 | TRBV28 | CASSSPSPGHDYGYTF
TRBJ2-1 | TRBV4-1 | CASSREVPESSGGYNEQFF
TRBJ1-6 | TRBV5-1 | CASQPTGSSNSPLHF
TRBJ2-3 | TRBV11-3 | CASSLDGAHGSDTQYF
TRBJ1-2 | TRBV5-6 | CASSPRWDWTGKMGYTF
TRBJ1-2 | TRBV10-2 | CASRVAGESGYTF
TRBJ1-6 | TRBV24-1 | CATSDLEGSALHF
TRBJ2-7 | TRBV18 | CASSPGDTYEQYF
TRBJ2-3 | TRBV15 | CATSRDSPSGDTQYF
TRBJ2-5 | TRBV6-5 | CASSYSRLSVETQYF
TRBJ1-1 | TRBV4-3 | CASSQFGNTEAFF
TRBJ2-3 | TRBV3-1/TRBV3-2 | CASSAGTSTDTQYF
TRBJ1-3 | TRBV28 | CASRQGLGNTIYF
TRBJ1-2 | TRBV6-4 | CASSDTPQGGWHGYTF
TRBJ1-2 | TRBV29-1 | CSAWQGEANYGYTF
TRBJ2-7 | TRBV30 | CAWSVPHTREQYF
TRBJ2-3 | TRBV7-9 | CASSLLSTDTQYF
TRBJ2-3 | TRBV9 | CASSVLLEGTQYF
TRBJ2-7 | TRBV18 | CASSPQREGPFREQYF
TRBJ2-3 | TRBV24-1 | CATSDSSTDTQYF
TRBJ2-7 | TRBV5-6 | CASSLADRGDQYF